The rows below give T cell receptor beta chains drawn from one sample of a study of blood T cell repertoires in COVID-19. Assay: immunoSEQ multiplex PCR; the TCRdb copy retains only in-frame clones and omits some. The repertoire holds 200,000 to 300,000 clones, over 70% seen once, with roughly 1.6% in the top ten. The material sequenced was peripheral blood. The receptors were gathered from a woman aged 35 to 49 who had recovered from COVID-19. The CDR3 runs from the conserved cysteine through the conserved F or W. The D gene is left open where the match is weak. Some rows have no size entry. The others give once, few or many, or a class for an expanded clone.

abundance,v_gene,d_gene,j_gene,CDR3nt,CDR3aa
NA,TRBV14,TRBD1,TRBJ2-3,TGTGCCAGCAGCCGTCTCAAGGCGGACAGGGGATCAGATACGCAGTATTTT,CASSRLKADRGSDTQYF
NA,TRBV20-1,TRBD2,TRBJ2-1,TGCAGTGCTAGTAGCCCCTCAGGGCGGGGGGGCTACAATGAGCAGTTCTTC,CSASSPSGRGGYNEQFF
NA,TRBV4-2,NA,TRBJ1-5,TGTGCCAGCAGCCAAGATTCAGGGCCCCTATCTCAGCCCCAGCATTTT,CASSQDSGPLSQPQHF
NA,TRBV13,TRBD2,TRBJ2-3,TGTGCCAGCAGCTTACGACTAGCGGGGACTAGCACAGATACGCAGTATTTT,CASSLRLAGTSTDTQYF
NA,TRBV27,NA,TRBJ2-1,TGTGCCAGCAGTTTAAGGCGGGATGAGCAGTTCTTC,CASSLRRDEQFF
NA,TRBV27,NA,TRBJ2-2,TGTGCCAGCAGAATTCGGGGAAATAACGGGGAGCTGTTTTTT,CASRIRGNNGELFF
NA,TRBV19,TRBD1,TRBJ1-6,TGTGCCAGTGGTTGGGACAGGGGTAATTCACCCCTCCACTTT,CASGWDRGNSPLHF
NA,TRBV27,NA,TRBJ2-7,TGTGCCAGCAGTCCACTAATCTTGGGAGGCGAGCAGTACTTC,CASSPLILGGEQYF
NA,TRBV5-1,NA,TRBJ1-1,TGCGCCAGCAGCTTGGCCACGGGGGGGACTGAAGCTTTCTTT,CASSLATGGTEAFF
once,TRBV7-9,NA,TRBJ1-5,TGTGCCAGCAGCTTAGGGCAGGCCAATCAGCCCCAGCATTTT,CASSLGQANQPQHF
few,TRBV29-1,NA,TRBJ1-5,TGCAGCGTTGGGGCCGCGACCGGGCCCCAGCATTTT,CSVGAATGPQHF
NA,TRBV9,TRBD2,TRBJ2-5,TGTGCCAGCAGCGTAGAGCGGGGGGAAGAGACCCAGTACTTC,CASSVERGEETQYF
NA,TRBV10-3,TRBD1,TRBJ2-1,TGTGCCATCGGTACAGGGGCCGTGTACAATGAGCAGTTCTTC,CAIGTGAVYNEQFF
NA,TRBV27,TRBD1,TRBJ2-3,TGTGCCAGCAGCCTGGACAGGGGTTACACAGATACGCAGTATTTT,CASSLDRGYTDTQYF
once,TRBV25-1,TRBD1,TRBJ2-1,TGTGCCAGCAGTGATACCTTCTTCCGGGACAGGGGGCTCAATGAGCAGTTCTTC,CASSDTFFRDRGLNEQFF
once,TRBV6-5,NA,TRBJ1-2,TGTGCCAGCTCTTCGGAGGGGGGGGACAACTATGGCTACACCTTC,CASSSEGGDNYGYTF
NA,TRBV5-1,TRBD2,TRBJ2-7,TGCGCCAGCAGCCCGAGGGCTAGCGGGGGAGAAATCTACGAGCAGTACTTC,CASSPRASGGEIYEQYF
NA,TRBV3-1/TRBV3-2,TRBD2,TRBJ2-1,TGTGCCAGCAGCCCTTCGCGACTAGCGGGGGGTGATGAGCAGTTCTTC,CASSPSRLAGGDEQFF
NA,TRBV9,TRBD1,TRBJ2-7,TGTGCCAGCAACCGGGACAGCTCCTACGAGCAGTACTTC,CASNRDSSYEQYF
NA,TRBV19,TRBD1,TRBJ1-6,TGTGCCAGTAGTAGGCGAGTGACAGGGTATAATTCACCCCTCCACTTT,CASSRRVTGYNSPLHF
NA,TRBV2,TRBD1,TRBJ2-7,TGTGCCAGCAGTCTTGGGACAGGGGGCCGGACCTACGAGCAGTACTTC,CASSLGTGGRTYEQYF
NA,TRBV3-1/TRBV3-2,TRBD1,TRBJ1-6,TGTGCCAGCAGCCAACGCGGGACAGGAAATTCACCCCTCCACTTT,CASSQRGTGNSPLHF
NA,TRBV2,TRBD1,TRBJ2-7,TGTGCCAGCAGTCTCGGGACAGTAGGGTACGAGCAGTACTTC,CASSLGTVGYEQYF
NA,TRBV5-1,NA,TRBJ2-3,TGCGCCAGCAGCGCCGGGGGTTCCCAAGATACGCAGTATTTT,CASSAGGSQDTQYF
NA,TRBV27,NA,TRBJ1-6,TGTGCCAGCAGTCCTTGGCTCAATTCACCCCTCCACTTT,CASSPWLNSPLHF
NA,TRBV7-2,NA,TRBJ1-6,TGTGCCAGCAGCTTAGGTTCAGGGCTCCCCCTCCACTTT,CASSLGSGLPLHF
NA,TRBV5-1,NA,TRBJ1-1,TGCGCCAGCAGCTTGGACAGGACGAACACTGAAGCTTTCTTT,CASSLDRTNTEAFF
few,TRBV5-6,TRBD1,TRBJ1-6,TGTGCCAGCAGCCCAGGGGGCAGGAATTCACCCCTCCACTTT,CASSPGGRNSPLHF
once,TRBV6-2/TRBV6-3,NA,TRBJ2-1,TGTGCCAGCAGTTCTTCCACCAGGGTGGAGTTCTTC,CASSSSTRVEFF
NA,TRBV6-1,NA,TRBJ1-2,TGTGCCAGCAGTGATCGGGGGAAGAGTGGGTACTATGGCTACACCTTC,CASSDRGKSGYYGYTF
NA,TRBV5-1,NA,TRBJ2-1,TGCGCCAGCAGCTTCGGAGGGGGCCTACGTGAGCAGTTCTTC,CASSFGGGLREQFF
NA,TRBV5-1,TRBD1,TRBJ1-1,TGCGCCAGCAGCTTTACAGGGGTCACTGAAGCTTTCTTT,CASSFTGVTEAFF
NA,TRBV27,TRBD2,TRBJ2-1,TGTGCCAGCAGTTCCCCGGCTAGCGGGGTCTACAATGAGCAGTTCTTC,CASSSPASGVYNEQFF
NA,TRBV2,NA,TRBJ2-5,TGTGCCAGCAGGAGGGAGCCGGGGGAGACCCAGTACTTC,CASRREPGETQYF
NA,TRBV7-2,TRBD1,TRBJ1-4,TGTGCCAGCAGCGATAACACAGGGGTCAATGAAAAACTGTTTTTT,CASSDNTGVNEKLFF
NA,TRBV7-2,TRBD1,TRBJ1-2,TGTGCCAGCAGCTCTAGACAGGGGATAAACTATGGCTACACCTTC,CASSSRQGINYGYTF
NA,TRBV9,NA,TRBJ2-6,TGTGCCAGCAGCGTAGAACGGGCTGGGGCCAACGTCCTGACTTTC,CASSVERAGANVLTF
NA,TRBV19,TRBD1,TRBJ2-3,TGTGCCAGTCGGACAGGACTCACAGATACGCAGTATTTT,CASRTGLTDTQYF